Listed below are T cell receptor beta chains from one sample, sequenced in a study of shared clonotypes between healthy human individuals. Sequenced by immunoSEQ multiplex PCR; TCRdb stores in-frame clones only, minus some. The sample has around 1.1 million clones, 60% to 85% seen once; the top ten hold over 0.8%. Sequenced sample: memory CD4+ T cells from PBMCs. All receptors derive from a man between 18 and 35 years old in good health. Some clones in this sample may be carry-over from other donors' samples. The conserved cysteine and the conserved F or W are not part of the CDR3 here. Fields, in order: CDR3 protein, CDR3 length, J gene, V gene.

cdr3_aa: ASSQRGVAFEKLF; cdr3_length: 13; j_call: TRBJ1-4; v_call: TRBV5-1
cdr3_aa: ASSPSAGIGYEQY; cdr3_length: 13; j_call: TRBJ2-7; v_call: TRBV7-2
cdr3_aa: ASSDMGQGSGYT; cdr3_length: 12; j_call: TRBJ1-2; v_call: TRBV2
cdr3_aa: ASGPWTGKNYGYT; cdr3_length: 13; j_call: TRBJ1-2; v_call: TRBV23-1
cdr3_aa: ASTDYQETQY; cdr3_length: 10; j_call: TRBJ2-5; v_call: TRBV6-5
cdr3_aa: SARRNEQY; cdr3_length: 8; j_call: TRBJ2-7; v_call: TRBV20-1
cdr3_aa: ASSAQGQEQF; cdr3_length: 10; j_call: TRBJ2-1; v_call: TRBV2
cdr3_aa: ASSQRQAGQAAETQY; cdr3_length: 15; j_call: TRBJ2-5; v_call: TRBV4-1
cdr3_aa: ASRGTDYEKLF; cdr3_length: 11; j_call: TRBJ1-4; v_call: TRBV2
cdr3_aa: ASSPGGPLTGNTIY; cdr3_length: 14; j_call: TRBJ1-3; v_call: TRBV18
cdr3_aa: SVEDNRHTDTQY; cdr3_length: 12; j_call: TRBJ2-3; v_call: TRBV29-1
cdr3_aa: ASRGGDRYGYT; cdr3_length: 11; j_call: TRBJ1-2; v_call: TRBV2
cdr3_aa: ASSAQTGPGANVLT; cdr3_length: 14; j_call: TRBJ2-6; v_call: TRBV7-9
cdr3_aa: ASSPVFSGDTEAF; cdr3_length: 13; j_call: TRBJ1-1; v_call: TRBV18
cdr3_aa: AIKPGSPLGEQY; cdr3_length: 12; j_call: TRBJ2-7; v_call: TRBV9